The 7 T cell receptor beta chains below come from one sample, sequenced in a study of cytomegalovirus exposure and HLA in healthy donors. The PCR had 60 Vbeta and 13 Jbeta primers. Libraries were prepared by immunoSEQ multiplex PCR; TCRdb keeps only in-frame clonotypes and omits some of them. The sample lists 130,000 or so clones; around 73% were seen once. Sequences were obtained from PBMCs. Receptor source: a female donor in good health and CMV-seronegative.

The chain links TRBV27 to TRBJ2-1; 10 bases fit TRBD2. The germline V gene encodes CDR1 MNHEY and CDR2 SMNVEV (reference sequence). CDR3 length: 15 amino acids. Trimming cost V 2 bases and J 6 bases; bases outside gene matches: 4. The CDR3 protein is CASSLGLAGVNEQFF. The DNA for the CDR3 is TGTGCCAGCAGTTTAGGTCTAGCGGGAGTCAATGAGCAGTTCTTC.

The chain carries TRBV7-9 and TRBJ2-3; a possible D gene is TRBD2 (7 bases). The CDR3 totals 16 residues. Between the trimmed V and J ends, which lost 8 bases and 2 bases, there was a span of 20 bases. Germline CDR1 SEHNR, CDR2 FQNEAQ (reference sequence). The CDR3 is CASPTRGGGPTDTQYF. CDR3 bases: TGTGCCAGCCCTACCCGAGGGGGGGGACCCACAGATACGCAGTATTTT.

This chain uses TRBV19 with TRBJ2-7; 8 bases line up with TRBD2. This CDR3 has 15 residues. V shed 1 base and J 4 bases; nucleotides not matched to a gene: 6. The germline gives CDR1 LNHDA, CDR2 SQIVND (reference sequence). The CDR3 spells CASSIVSGSGYEQYF. The DNA for the CDR3 is TGTGCCAGTAGTATAGTCAGCGGGAGTGGGTACGAGCAGTACTTC.

The V gene is TRBV27, the J gene TRBJ1-1, with TRBD1 matching 7 bases. Unmatched junction bases numbered 11, after V lost 3 bases and J lost 4 bases. The CDR3 is 16 residues long. Germline loops: CDR1 MNHEY, CDR2 SMNVEV (reference sequence). The CDR3 DNA reads as TGTGCCAGCAGTTTCTCCAGACAGGGCGGGATCACTGAAGCTTTCTTT. Encoded protein: CASSFSRQGGITEAFF.

The chain uses TRBV5-1 and TRBJ1-1; 7 bases match TRBD1. Per germline, CDR1 SGHRS and CDR2 YFSETQ. This CDR3 is built from 16 residues. V trimming: 3 bases; J trimming: 0 bases; junction bases outside the gene matches: 8. CDR3: CASSSWTGRLNTEAFF. In DNA form, the CDR3 reads TGCGCCAGCAGCTCCTGGACAGGACGTTTGAACACTGAAGCTTTCTTT.

This chain uses TRBV6-1 with TRBJ2-1, with D perhaps TRBD2 (5 bases). This CDR3 has 14 residues. V was cut by 0 bases and J by 5 bases, with 8 bases left in between. CDR1 and CDR2 (germline): MNHNS, SASEGT. The CDR3 region is CASSEAGSHNEQFF. CDR3 DNA: TGTGCCAGCAGTGAAGCGGGGAGCCACAATGAGCAGTTCTTC.

The V and J genes are TRBV9 and TRBJ1-5, with no clear D. Germline-derived CDR1 and CDR2 are SGDLS and YYNGEE. V was pared by 4 bases and J by 5 bases, with 13 bases between. There are 14 residues in the CDR3. CDR3 nucleotide sequence: TGTGCCAGCAGCCCACGACATTCGGATCAGCCCCAGCATTTT. Protein sequence: CASSPRHSDQPQHF.